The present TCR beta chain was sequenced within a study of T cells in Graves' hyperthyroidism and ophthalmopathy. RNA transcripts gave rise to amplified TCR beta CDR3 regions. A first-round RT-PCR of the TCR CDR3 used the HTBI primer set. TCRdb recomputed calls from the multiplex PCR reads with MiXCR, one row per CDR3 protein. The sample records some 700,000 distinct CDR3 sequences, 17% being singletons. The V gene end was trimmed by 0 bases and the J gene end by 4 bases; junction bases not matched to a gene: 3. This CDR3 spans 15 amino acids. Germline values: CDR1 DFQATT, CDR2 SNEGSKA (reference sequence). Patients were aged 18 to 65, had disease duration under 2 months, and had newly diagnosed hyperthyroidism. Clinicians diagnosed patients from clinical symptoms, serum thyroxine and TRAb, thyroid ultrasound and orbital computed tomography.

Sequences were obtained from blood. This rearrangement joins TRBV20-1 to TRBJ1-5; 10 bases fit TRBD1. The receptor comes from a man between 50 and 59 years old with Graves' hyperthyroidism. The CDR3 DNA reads TGCAGTGCTAGAGACGGGGGACAGGGGAATCAGCCCCAGCATTTT. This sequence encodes CSARDGGQGNQPQHF.